The 21 T cell receptor beta chains below were found in one sample sequenced in a study of T cells after yellow fever vaccination. TCRdb called the 5' RACE reads again in MiXCR, with one record for every CDR3 protein. In the table there are 45,000 to 65,000 distinct CDR3 sequences, about 6.3% of which are singletons. The material sequenced was CD8+ T cells not binding an NS4B(214-222) dextramer, sorted from PBMCs, taken 35 to 50 days after the first yellow fever vaccination. These receptors all come from a man aged 18 to 30 who received the YFV17D yellow fever vaccine.

This clonotype has only a few counts. The genes are TRBV7-9 and TRBJ2-3; TRBD1 matches at 11 bases. The CDR3 extends over 16 amino acids. Germline assignment: CDR1 SEHNR and CDR2 FQNEAQ (reference sequence). V trimming: 1 base; J trimming: 7 bases; junction bases outside the gene matches: 7. For the CDR3, the DNA is TGTGCCAGCAGCTTAGTAAGGACAGGGGGCACTTATACGCAGTATTTT. Translating it yields CASSLVRTGGTYTQYF.

This clonotype was observed many times. The chain recombines TRBV7-9 with TRBJ2-1; 13 nucleotides line up with TRBD2. The CDR3 length is 17 residues. Germline V lookup: CDR1 SEHNR, CDR2 FQNEAQ (reference sequence). With 4 bases clipped from V and 9 bases from J, the junction kept 12 bases outside the gene matches. The CDR3 DNA sequence: TGTGCCAGCAGCTCGTTCCAACCGGGACTAGCGGGGTTTGAGCAGTTCTTC. It codes for CASSSFQPGLAGFEQFF.

The chain joins TRBV15 to TRBJ1-2; 8 bases agree with TRBD1. CDR3 length: 15 amino acids. Germline V CDR1 and CDR2: LNHNV, YYDKDF (reference sequence). With 0 bases clipped from V and 8 bases from J, the junction kept 8 bases outside the gene matches. CDR3 in amino acids: CATSRDRQGAEGYTF. CDR3 coding DNA: TGTGCCACCAGCAGAGATCGTCAGGGGGCGGAGGGCTACACCTTC.

This chain connects TRBV6-5 to TRBJ2-4; D gene ambiguous. V lost 4 bases and J lost 1, with 14 bases in between. CDR1 is MNHEY, CDR2 SVGAGI, per germline. The CDR3 consists of 16 residues. The CDR3 sequence is CASSWYYQEAKNIQYF. In nucleotides, the CDR3 is TGTGCCAGCAGTTGGTATTATCAGGAGGCCAAAAACATTCAGTACTTC.

This clonotype was detected only a few times. The CDR3 sequence is CSAREVEKLFF. DNA of the CDR3: TGCAGTGCTAGAGAGGTCGAAAAACTGTTTTTT. The chain combines TRBV20-1 with TRBJ1-4, with D unclear. Trimming took 0 bases from V and 8 from J, leaving 4 bases between them. From germline, CDR1 is DFQATT and CDR2 SNEGSKA (reference sequence). The CDR3 loop spans 11 amino acids.

This clonotype was observed a few times. The gene calls are TRBV4-2 and TRBJ1-2; D is possibly TRBD1 (5 bases). Germline V lookup: CDR1 LGHNA, CDR2 YNFKEQ. This CDR3 contains 16 residues. Trimming removed 3 bases from V and 8 bases from J, with 22 bases in between. DNA of the CDR3: TGTGCCAGCAGCCACAAGGGACTTTCTCTAGCGGGGGGCTACACCTTC. This sequence encodes CASSHKGLSLAGGYTF.

At least ten counts were recorded for this clonotype. The chain is built from TRBV6-5 and TRBJ2-2, with D possibly matching TRBD1 (5 bases). Trimming pared 4 bases from V and 6 bases from J, leaving 12 bases between. CDR3 length equals 14 residues. Germline V gene lookup returns CDR1 MNHEY and CDR2 SVGAGI. The DNA for the CDR3 is TGTGCCAGCAGTTTTGGGAAAGGGGCCGGGGAGCTGTTTTTT. This encodes CASSFGKGAGELFF.

This clonotype was observed at least ten times. The rearrangement joins TRBV27 to TRBJ2-3, with D unresolved. Per germline, CDR1 MNHEY and CDR2 SMNVEV (reference sequence). CDR3 length: 16 residues. V lost 6 bases and J 0 bases, leaving 16 bases between the germline ends. The CDR3 loop is CASSTYYLDSTDTQYF. In DNA, the CDR3 is TGTGCCAGCAGCACGTACTATCTCGACAGCACAGATACGCAGTATTTT.

This clonotype has more than one count but fewer than ten. The chain links TRBV9 to TRBJ2-1, with a tentative D call TRBD2 (7 bases). Germline CDR1 is SGDLS and CDR2 is YYNGEE. Trimming removed 4 bases from V and 7 bases from J, with 15 bases in between. This CDR3 has 14 amino acids. CDR3 in DNA: TGTGCCAGCAGCTTAGGGGGGGAAGTGAATGAGCAGTTCTTC. It yields the protein CASSLGGEVNEQFF. Based on the CDR3 plus reference TRBV9 and TRBJ2-1, the full variable domain is DSGVTQTPKHLITATGQRVTLRCSPRSGDLSVYWYQQSLDQGLQFLIQYYNGEERAKGNILERFSAQQFPDLHSELNLSSLELGDSALYFCASSLGGEVNEQFFGPGTRLTVL.

This clonotype showed up many times. V usage is TRBV4-1 and J usage is TRBJ1-5; D gene uncertain. CDR3 length: 15 amino acids. V lost 1 base to trimming and J lost 4 bases, with 11 bases between them. The germline CDR1 and CDR2 sequences are MGHRA and YSYEKL. The CDR3 here is CASSQVADENQPQHF. CDR3 DNA sequence: TGCGCCAGCAGCCAAGTAGCGGACGAAAATCAGCCCCAGCATTTT.

V and J are TRBV5-1 and TRBJ2-3, with D perhaps assigned TRBD1 or TRBD2 (5 bases each). Trimming stripped 0 bases from V and 2 bases from J, with 16 bases between. The CDR3 covers 17 residues. Per the germline V gene, CDR1 is SGHRS and CDR2 is YFSETQ. The CDR3 sequence is CASSLVAGTDNTDTQYF. CDR3 DNA sequence: TGCGCCAGCAGCTTGGTGGCAGGGACGGATAACACAGATACGCAGTATTTT.

The V gene is TRBV7-6, the J gene TRBJ1-1, with 7 bases identical to TRBD1. The V gene's germline CDR1 is SGHVS and CDR2 FNYEAQ. The length of the CDR3 is 13 residues. V lost 5 bases and J lost 7; bases outside the gene matches: 7. CDR3 sequence: CASSTGTALEAFF. The DNA of the CDR3 is TGTGCCAGCAGCACAGGGACAGCCCTTGAAGCTTTCTTT.

This chain connects TRBV19 to TRBJ1-2; TRBD1 aligns across 8 bases. J gave up 5 bases and V 7 bases, and 6 bases lay outside the gene matches. Germline values: CDR1 LNHDA, CDR2 SQIVND (reference sequence). The CDR3 is 13 residues long. The DNA for the CDR3 is TGTGCCAGTACAGGGGGCCCGGCTTATGGCTACACCTTC. Protein: CASTGGPAYGYTF.

In regard to this clonotype: This may be a read error, as it is one base from a much larger clone. This chain links TRBV7-6 with TRBJ2-7, with no clear D. Germline lookup yields CDR1 SGHVS and CDR2 FNYEAQ. The CDR3 is 13 amino acids. The CDR3 DNA reads TGTGCCAGCAGCTCACTGAGCTCCTACGAGCGGTACTTC. Protein sequence: CASSSLSSYERYF.

In this sample, this clonotype turned up many times. CDR3 loop: CASSSGRGQAFNQPQHF. CDR3 sequence (DNA): TGTGCCAGCAGCTCGGGACGGGGACAGGCATTCAATCAGCCCCAGCATTTT. V and J are TRBV7-6 and TRBJ1-5; 8 nucleotides agree with TRBD1. V lost 4 bases to trimming and J lost 3 bases; unmatched junction nucleotides: 11. The CDR3 covers 17 residues. Looked up from germline, CDR1 is SGHVS and CDR2 is FNYEAQ.

In this sample, this clonotype turned up a few times. The chain recombines TRBV19 with TRBJ2-1; D might be TRBD1 (5 bases). This CDR3 is 15 amino acids long. Trimming cost V 1 base and J 0 bases, with 7 bases left between them. Germline V gene lookup returns CDR1 LNHDA and CDR2 SQIVND (reference sequence). CDR3 coding DNA: TGTGCCAGTAGTATAGGGGGCCGCTCCTACAATGAGCAGTTCTTC. It encodes CASSIGGRSYNEQFF.

This clonotype was counted between two and nine times. The CDR3 DNA is TGCGCCAGCAGCACCCGGACAGGGGCCGATGAGCAGTTCTTC. It is translated as CASSTRTGADEQFF. The rearrangement joins TRBV4-3 to TRBJ2-1, with 9 bases fitting TRBD1. This CDR3 has 14 residues. V shed 5 bases and J 8 bases; nucleotides not matched to a gene: 7. The germline CDR1 and CDR2 sequences are LGHNA and YSLEER.

This clonotype was recorded a few times. The chain joins TRBV9 to TRBJ2-5; 11 positions match TRBD2. V shed 0 bases, J shed 7 bases, and the junction held 8 bases outside the gene matches. Germline V lookup: CDR1 SGDLS, CDR2 YYNGEE. The length of the CDR3 is 16 residues. The CDR3 DNA sequence: TGTGCCAGCAGCGTAGGCGGTCTAGCGGGGGGAGGGACCCAGTACTTC. Protein: CASSVGGLAGGGTQYF.

This chain connects TRBV18 to TRBJ1-2; TRBD1 matches 7 bases. Trimming cost V 3 bases and J 4 bases; bases outside gene matches: 23. CDR1 and CDR2 from the germline V gene are KGHSH and LQKENI. CDR3 length: 20 residues. The CDR3 is CASSPTYGDRDPLQPYGYTF. The CDR3 DNA reads as TGTGCCAGCTCACCGACCTATGGCGACAGGGACCCTTTACAGCCCTATGGCTACACCTTC.

This chain joins TRBV5-6 and TRBJ2-5; TRBD2 aligns across 8 bases. The CDR3 consists of 13 residues. Germline V gene lookup returns CDR1 SGHDT and CDR2 YYEEEE. J gave up 4 bases and V 2 bases, and 1 base lay outside the gene matches. CDR3 sequence reads: CASSFGLAETQYF. CDR3 nucleotides: TGTGCCAGCAGCTTTGGACTAGCAGAGACCCAGTACTTC.

This clonotype was recorded a few times. V usage is TRBV3-1 and J usage is TRBJ2-2; 7 nucleotides agree with TRBD2. Trimming cost V 5 bases and J 0 bases; bases outside gene matches: 3. The V gene's germline CDR1 is LGHDT and CDR2 YNNKEL (reference sequence). This CDR3 contains 15 residues. Here the CDR3 reads CASSSSGANTGELFF. The CDR3, as DNA: TGTGCCAGCAGCTCGAGCGGGGCGAACACCGGGGAGCTGTTTTTT.